These T cell receptor beta chains were read from a single sample in a study of shared clonotypes between healthy human individuals. Measured with immunoSEQ multiplex PCR; TCRdb has only the in-frame clones, and not every one. The sample includes millions of clones, roughly 94% of them seen just once. The sample taken for sequencing was naive CD8+ T cells sorted from blood. All receptors derive from a man younger than 30 in good health. The CDR3 runs from the conserved cysteine through the conserved F or W. Each record gives: V gene, D gene, J gene, clone size, CDR3 DNA, CDR3 protein. A D gene is named only where the DNA matches it firmly. For some rows the clone size is stated as once, few or many, or as a class when expanded; others skip it.

TRBV13,.,TRBJ2-4,.,TGTGCCAGCAGCTGGCGGACGAATGGAAACATTCAGTACTTC,CASSWRTNGNIQYF
TRBV5-6,TRBD1,TRBJ2-7,.,TGTGCCAGCAGCTTCTCGGCGACAGGGTATGAGCAGTACTTC,CASSFSATGYEQYF
TRBV19,.,TRBJ1-1,.,TGTGCCAGTAGTATGTCCGGGAACACTGAAGCTTTCTTT,CASSMSGNTEAFF
TRBV7-9,.,TRBJ1-4,.,TGTGCCAGCAGCCTCTACGGGGAGGTTCTTAATGAAAAACTGTTTTTT,CASSLYGEVLNEKLFF
TRBV2,.,TRBJ2-6,.,TGTGCCAGCAGTGGGGGGGAAGGGACCAACGTCCTGACTTTC,CASSGGEGTNVLTF
TRBV28,TRBD1,TRBJ2-7,.,TGTGCCAGCAGTTCGACAGGGGGCGGCTACGAGCAGTACTTC,CASSSTGGGYEQYF
TRBV2,.,TRBJ2-7,once,TGTGCCAGCAGGGATGGGGTCTACGAGCAGTACTTC,CASRDGVYEQYF
TRBV6-5,TRBD2,TRBJ2-5,.,TGTGCCAGCAGTGCTAGCGGGGGGGTCCAAGAGACCCAGTACTTC,CASSASGGVQETQYF
TRBV19,.,TRBJ2-1,once,TGTGCCAGTAGTGTATTACAGGGAAATGAGCAGTTCTTC,CASSVLQGNEQFF
TRBV4-1,TRBD2,TRBJ2-2,.,TGCGCCAGCAGCCATACTAGCGGGAAGGGCGGGGAGCTGTTTTTT,CASSHTSGKGGELFF
TRBV21-1,.,TRBJ1-2,.,TGTGCCAGCGAAACGGGACAGGAAGACTATGGCTACACCTTC,CASETGQEDYGYTF
TRBV7-9,TRBD1,TRBJ2-3,.,TGTGCCAGCAGCTCGTCACAGGGGGTAGATACGCAGTATTTT,CASSSSQGVDTQYF
TRBV7-9,TRBD1,TRBJ2-1,.,TGTGCCAGCGATCGTAGCAGGACAGGGGGCGATGAGCAGTTCTTC,CASDRSRTGGDEQFF
TRBV18,TRBD1,TRBJ2-7,.,TGTGCCAGCTCCCCTTGGCCCATCCGGGACAGCCTGGGGGAGCAGTACTTC,CASSPWPIRDSLGEQYF
TRBV11-3,.,TRBJ2-2,.,TGTGCCAGCTCTGGGAGGCAGGGCACCGGGGAGCTGTTTTTT,CASSGRQGTGELFF